Listed below are T cell receptor beta chains from one sample, sequenced in a study of blood T cell repertoires in COVID-19. Assay: immunoSEQ multiplex PCR; the TCRdb copy retains only in-frame clones and omits some. The sample carries some 76,000 clones, 65% to 85% recorded once. The sample was peripheral blood. The receptors were gathered from a woman aged 55-70 years with acute or convalescent COVID-19. CDR3s include the opening cysteine and the closing phenylalanine or tryptophan. Each record gives: J gene, D gene, clone size, V gene, CDR3 DNA, CDR3 protein. A D gene is named only where the DNA matches it firmly. Rows give clone size only sometimes, using once, few, many, or a class for an expanded clone.

TRBJ1-5 | TRBD1 | - | TRBV2 | TGTGCCAGCAGTGGGACAGGGGGCTTAAATCAGCCCCAGCATTTT | CASSGTGGLNQPQHF
TRBJ1-2 | TRBD1 | - | TRBV15 | TGTGCCACCAGCAGAGAGAGGGGGCAAGGCTATGGCTACACCTTC | CATSRERGQGYGYTF
TRBJ1-6 | - | - | TRBV6-5 | TGTGCCAGCAGCTCTTATAATTCACCCCTCCACTTT | CASSSYNSPLHF
TRBJ1-4 | - | - | TRBV5-1 | TGCGCCAGCTCAACCACATCCCCCAGGGAGGATGAAAAACTGTTTTTT | CASSTTSPREDEKLFF
TRBJ1-1 | - | - | TRBV4-1 | TGCGCCAGCAGCCTCCTGAGTAGCTCTGAAGCTTTCTTT | CASSLLSSSEAFF
TRBJ2-1 | - | - | TRBV18 | TGTGCCAGCTCGCCTATACAGGGTGATGAGCAGTTCTTC | CASSPIQGDEQFF
TRBJ2-5 | - | - | TRBV5-5 | TGTGCCAGCAGCTTATGGACCGACCGGGACAATCAAGAGACCCAGTACTTC | CASSLWTDRDNQETQYF
TRBJ2-5 | - | - | TRBV12-3/TRBV12-4 | TGTGCCAGCAGTCCGAACAAAGAGACCCAGTACTTC | CASSPNKETQYF
TRBJ2-1 | - | - | TRBV7-2 | TGTGCCAGCACCCCCGGGGCAGGGGTGGTCTATGAGCAGTTCTTC | CASTPGAGVVYEQFF
TRBJ1-2 | - | - | TRBV19 | TGTGCCAGTAGTATCTGGGGGGACTATGGCTACACCTTC | CASSIWGDYGYTF
TRBJ2-1 | - | few | TRBV5-1 | TGCGCCAGCAGCTTTTTTCAGGCGCCCAATGAGCAGTTCTTC | CASSFFQAPNEQFF
TRBJ1-2 | - | - | TRBV20-1 | TGCAGTGCTAGATCCGGGAACGGCTACACCTTC | CSARSGNGYTF
TRBJ1-4 | - | once | TRBV7-2 | TGTGCCAGCAGCTTAGTTGGGGGGGTGGGCGAAAAACTGTTTTTT | CASSLVGGVGEKLFF
TRBJ2-7 | TRBD1 | - | TRBV6-1 | TGTGCCAGCAGTGAACGGTCAGGGGGCACCCCCTACGAGCAGTACTTC | CASSERSGGTPYEQYF
TRBJ1-2 | - | - | TRBV11-2 | TGTGCCAGCAGCTATAGTAGTCCGGGACAACAGAACTATGGCTACACCTTC | CASSYSSPGQQNYGYTF
TRBJ1-1 | TRBD1 | - | TRBV7-7 | TGTGCTAGCAGCCCATATACAGGGGGCCCTGACACTGAAGCTTTCTTT | CASSPYTGGPDTEAFF
TRBJ1-4 | - | - | TRBV7-9 | TGTGCCAGCAGCTTGGGCGATAATAATGAAAAACTGTTTTTT | CASSLGDNNEKLFF
TRBJ2-4 | - | - | TRBV28 | TGTGCCAGCAGTTCATCCATCCGGGACATGTACTTC | CASSSSIRDMYF
TRBJ2-7 | TRBD1 | many | TRBV6-5 | TGTGCCAGCAGTTACTCCGGCCAGGGGGCCTCCTACGAGCAGTACTTC | CASSYSGQGASYEQYF
TRBJ2-3 | - | - | TRBV6-5 | TGTGCCAGCAGGGACTCAGGGGTAGATACGCAGTATTTT | CASRDSGVDTQYF
TRBJ1-4 | - | - | TRBV9 | TGTGCCAGCAGCGTAGACAGTTATGAAAAACTGTTTTTT | CASSVDSYEKLFF
TRBJ1-1 | - | - | TRBV20-1 | TGCAGTGGAAACCACAGGACCGAAGCTTTCTTT | CSGNHRTEAFF
TRBJ2-7 | - | once | TRBV7-9 | TGTGCCAGCACTGGGACACCCTACGAGCAGTACTTC | CASTGTPYEQYF
TRBJ2-7 | - | - | TRBV11-2 | TGTGCCAGCAGCATCAGTGGGGGGGCCGAGGACGAGCAGTACTTC | CASSISGGAEDEQYF
TRBJ2-3 | TRBD1 | - | TRBV28 | TGTGCCAGCAGTTTCCAGACAGGGAACGCAGATACGCAGTATTTT | CASSFQTGNADTQYF
TRBJ2-2 | - | - | TRBV6-2/TRBV6-3 | TGTGCCAGCAGCCCATTATCCGGGACTCCCGCGAACACCGGGGAGCTGTTTTTT | CASSPLSGTPANTGELFF
TRBJ1-6 | - | - | TRBV7-9 | TGTGCCAGCAGCCTTGGACAGATGGATTCACCCCTCCACTTT | CASSLGQMDSPLHF
TRBJ1-1 | - | - | TRBV19 | TGTGCCAGTAGGACAGCACGGAACACTGAAGCTTTCTTT | CASRTARNTEAFF
TRBJ2-1 | - | - | TRBV25-1 | TGTGCCAGCAGGGAAGACAGGAGCTCCTACAATGAGCAGTTCTTC | CASREDRSSYNEQFF
TRBJ1-2 | TRBD1 | - | TRBV11-3 | TGTGCCAGCAGCTGGGGGACAGGGTATGGCTACACCTTC | CASSWGTGYGYTF
TRBJ1-1 | - | - | TRBV3-1/TRBV3-2 | TGTGCCAGCAGCTACCGACAATCGACTGAAGCTTTCTTT | CASSYRQSTEAFF
TRBJ1-3 | TRBD1 | - | TRBV6-5 | TGTGCCAGCAGTTACTCAAGCACAGGGGCTGGAAACACCATATATTTT | CASSYSSTGAGNTIYF
TRBJ1-1 | TRBD1 | - | TRBV5-1 | TGCGCCAGCAGCCCTGGACAGGGGTTGGGCACTGAAGCTTTCTTT | CASSPGQGLGTEAFF
TRBJ2-7 | - | - | TRBV2 | TGTGCCAGCAGTAAAGGCGGAGTCGAGCAGTACTTC | CASSKGGVEQYF
TRBJ1-6 | TRBD1 | - | TRBV6-6 | TGTGCCAGCAGTTCACAGGGGGCGGCTTTGTCACCCCTCCACTTT | CASSSQGAALSPLHF
TRBJ2-1 | - | many | TRBV12-3/TRBV12-4 | TGTGCCAGCAGTTTGCGGGGTAACAATGAGCAGTTCTTC | CASSLRGNNEQFF
TRBJ1-5 | - | - | TRBV6-5 | TGTGCCAGCAGGCCCGGTAGTTATAGCAATCAGCCCCAGCATTTT | CASRPGSYSNQPQHF
TRBJ2-5 | TRBD2 | once | TRBV11-3 | TGTGCCAGCAGCCTTGGGCTAGCGGGGGGCCTACAAGAGACCCAGTACTTC | CASSLGLAGGLQETQYF
TRBJ1-2 | - | once | TRBV4-2 | TGTGCCAGCAGCCAGGATAACCAGGGTGGGCCTAACTATGGCTACACCTTC | CASSQDNQGGPNYGYTF
TRBJ1-1 | - | - | TRBV6-6 | TGTGCCAGCAGGGCAGGGGTGATGAACACTGAAGCTTTCTTT | CASRAGVMNTEAFF
TRBJ2-1 | - | - | TRBV5-1 | TGCGCCAGCAGCTTGAATTACGACAACGGCGATGAGCAGTTCTTC | CASSLNYDNGDEQFF
TRBJ1-5 | TRBD1 | - | TRBV27 | TGTGCCAGCAGCCCCCGGGACAGGGGGTCTTATCAGCCCCAGCATTTT | CASSPRDRGSYQPQHF
TRBJ2-5 | TRBD2 | - | TRBV7-3 | TGTGCCAGCAGCTGGACTAGCGGGGAGACCCAGTACTTC | CASSWTSGETQYF
TRBJ1-1 | TRBD1 | - | TRBV7-9 | TGTGCCAGCAGCCCGAGGGGGCGATTCGGCACTGAAGCTTTCTTT | CASSPRGRFGTEAFF
TRBJ2-7 | - | - | TRBV6-6 | TGTGCCAGCAGTTACCGCGGTGCCAGCCTCTACGAGCAGTACTTC | CASSYRGASLYEQYF
TRBJ2-5 | TRBD1 | - | TRBV4-2 | TGTGCCAGCAGCCAACAATTGACAGGGAGACAAGAGACCCAGTACTTC | CASSQQLTGRQETQYF
TRBJ1-6 | - | - | TRBV5-4 | TGTGCCAGCAGCTTGGGACAGGATAATTCACCCCTCCACTTT | CASSLGQDNSPLHF
TRBJ2-3 | TRBD2 | - | TRBV7-9 | TGTGCCAGCAGCCCCCGAGGAGTAGCGGGGAGCACAGATACGCAGTATTTT | CASSPRGVAGSTDTQYF